These T cell receptor beta chains were read from a single sample in a study of T cell responses to AZD1222 COVID-19 vaccine. TCRdb's table, derived via immunoSEQ multiplex PCR, lists solely in-frame clones and lacks some. The sample lists some 92,000 clones; about 93% were seen once. The sample was peripheral blood, taken on day 0 of MenACWY control vaccination. The source of these receptors is an adult in good health. CDR3s include the opening cysteine and the closing phenylalanine or tryptophan.

TRBJ2-7,TRBV7-2,CASSLEVTNTYEQYF
TRBJ1-2,TRBV6-5,CASSQTGNYGYTF
TRBJ2-3,TRBV2,CASRGTSGPIDTQYF
TRBJ2-3,TRBV6-1,CASSATGAGTTDTQYF
TRBJ2-2,TRBV24-1,CATSSVTGELFF
TRBJ1-4,TRBV27,CASRDMISTNEKLFF
TRBJ2-1,TRBV11-2,CASSRTSGMSNEQFF
TRBJ2-5,TRBV19,CASSIAWPGKEETQYF
TRBJ2-2,TRBV10-3,CAIIRGPSNTGELFF
TRBJ1-3,TRBV18,CASSPQTGGSGNTIYF
TRBJ1-1,TRBV7-2,CASIRGGNTEAFF
TRBJ2-1,TRBV2,CASRAGTSGDNEQFF
TRBJ1-4,TRBV7-9,CASSFGATNEKLFF
TRBJ2-7,TRBV6-5,CASSYSPTIREQYF
TRBJ1-4,TRBV2,CASSARTGVVEKLFF
TRBJ1-3,TRBV2,CASSYSGGIGSGNTIYF
TRBJ2-3,TRBV5-1,CASSFNREAQYF
TRBJ2-3,TRBV21-1,CASVLRISTDTQYF
TRBJ1-1,TRBV7-6,CASSLRTANTEAFF
TRBJ1-1,TRBV27,CASSLTGMNTEAFF
TRBJ2-6,TRBV6-6,CASSNQGAGANVLTF
TRBJ2-5,TRBV5-5,CASSFSPGPGKETQYF
TRBJ2-4,TRBV28,CASSFPFGAKNIQYF
TRBJ2-1,TRBV21-1,CASSKPRWDEQFF
TRBJ1-5,TRBV6-5,CASQQSGGNQPQHF
TRBJ2-7,TRBV6-5,CASRLRQGTSYEQYF